What follows describes a single T cell receptor beta chain. This record belongs to a study of blood T cell repertoires in COVID-19. On the study more broadly: Sources were T cells, B-cell-depleted T cells, or PBMCs; the material itself was cDNA or gDNA.

The CDR3 runs 15 residues. Libraries were prepared by immunoSEQ multiplex PCR; TCRdb keeps only in-frame clonotypes and omits some of them. There are about 120,000 clones in the sample; 85% to 90% occur only once, and about 27% lies in the top ten. This clonotype was sampled from a man aged 70-80 years with active or convalescent COVID-19. The V and J genes are TRBV21-1 and TRBJ2-7; the table gives TRBD1 as D, unverified against the DNA. TRBV21-1 is shown as a pseudogene. Sequencing was done on a sample of peripheral blood. CDR3 region: CASNGHFSVSYEQYF. CDR3 nucleotide sequence: TGTGCCAGCAACGGACACTTCTCGGTATCCTACGAGCAGTACTTC.